Listed below are T cell receptor beta chains from one sample, sequenced in a study of T cells in Graves' hyperthyroidism and ophthalmopathy. In TCRdb, the multiplex PCR reads were re-called with MiXCR into one record per CDR3 protein. In the table there are about 520,000 distinct CDR3 sequences, 24% of which are singletons. The material sequenced was blood. The receptors were sampled from a woman aged 25 to 39 with Graves' ophthalmopathy. The CDR3 runs from the conserved cysteine through the conserved F or W. The D gene is left open where the match is weak. Only part of the rows carry a size: once, few, many, or a class if the clone is expanded.

abundance: -
j_gene: TRBJ2-7
d_gene: -
v_gene: TRBV19
CDR3nt: TGTGCCAGTAGTGAGCCGGGTGGAACGAGCTCCTACGAGCAGTACTTC
CDR3aa: CASSEPGGTSSYEQYF

abundance: many
j_gene: TRBJ1-1
d_gene: -
v_gene: TRBV7-9
CDR3nt: TGTGCCAGCAGCTTAGCGAAGTTCCAAACGAACACTGAAGCTTTCTTT
CDR3aa: CASSLAKFQTNTEAFF

abundance: -
j_gene: TRBJ1-2
d_gene: TRBD1
v_gene: TRBV28
CDR3nt: TGTGCCAGCAGTTTACTACCCGGACAGGCTAGCAACTATGGCTACACCTTC
CDR3aa: CASSLLPGQASNYGYTF

abundance: many
j_gene: TRBJ1-2
d_gene: -
v_gene: TRBV11-2
CDR3nt: TGTGCCAGCAGCCCCCTCGAGGGAACCTTGGGAGGCTACACCTTC
CDR3aa: CASSPLEGTLGGYTF

abundance: few
j_gene: TRBJ2-6
d_gene: -
v_gene: TRBV7-9
CDR3nt: TGTGCCAGCAGCTTAGCACGATCGGGGGCCAACGTCCTGACTTTC
CDR3aa: CASSLARSGANVLTF

abundance: many
j_gene: TRBJ2-6
d_gene: -
v_gene: TRBV20-1
CDR3nt: TGCAGTGCTAGACGGGATTCTGGGGCCAACGTCCTGACTTTC
CDR3aa: CSARRDSGANVLTF

abundance: many
j_gene: TRBJ2-7
d_gene: -
v_gene: TRBV30
CDR3nt: TGTGCCTGGACAGCGCGCACCTACGAGCAGTACTTC
CDR3aa: CAWTARTYEQYF

abundance: -
j_gene: TRBJ1-6
d_gene: -
v_gene: TRBV6-5
CDR3nt: TGTGCCAGCAGTTTGAGGGGAGGCAATTCACCCCTCCACTTT
CDR3aa: CASSLRGGNSPLHF

abundance: many
j_gene: TRBJ1-1
d_gene: -
v_gene: TRBV12-3/TRBV12-4
CDR3nt: TGTGCCAGCAGTCAGCAACAGGGTGGGACTGAAGCTTTCTTT
CDR3aa: CASSQQQGGTEAFF

abundance: many
j_gene: TRBJ2-6
d_gene: -
v_gene: TRBV11-1
CDR3nt: TGTGCCAGCAGCTTAGGGTCTGGTTTCTCTGGGGCCAACGTCCTGACTTTC
CDR3aa: CASSLGSGFSGANVLTF

abundance: many
j_gene: TRBJ1-2
d_gene: TRBD1
v_gene: TRBV20-1
CDR3nt: TGCAGTGCTCACGGACAGGGGGCTGGTGGCTACACCTTC
CDR3aa: CSAHGQGAGGYTF

abundance: -
j_gene: TRBJ2-7
d_gene: -
v_gene: TRBV7-8
CDR3nt: TGTGCCAGCAGCTTAGTATCCTCTGGCGAGCAGTACTTC
CDR3aa: CASSLVSSGEQYF

abundance: -
j_gene: TRBJ2-2
d_gene: -
v_gene: TRBV6-5
CDR3nt: TGTGCCAGCAGTTACACCAAAGGGGCCGGGGAGCTGTTTTTT
CDR3aa: CASSYTKGAGELFF

abundance: many
j_gene: TRBJ1-1
d_gene: TRBD1
v_gene: TRBV5-1
CDR3nt: TGCGCCAGCGGGACAGAAAACACTGAAGCTTTCTTT
CDR3aa: CASGTENTEAFF